What follows are 2 T cell receptor beta chains derived from one specimen sequenced in a study of OX40 agonist ivuxolimab in advanced cancers. The table came from immunoSEQ multiplex PCR; TCRdb's copy has only in-frame clones and leaves some out. The profile shows about 44,000 clones, 65% to 85% of them singletons. This sample comprised CD4+ or CD8+ T cells sorted from blood, obtained in a trial of the OX40 agonist ivuxolimab. The receptors come from an adult with an advanced solid tumor such as melanoma, head and neck, liver or kidney cancer.

This clone was recorded a few times. The chain carries TRBV30 and TRBJ2-2; the D is unclear. This CDR3 contains 13 residues. Trimming stripped 0 bases from V and 6 bases from J, with 8 bases between. Germline V lookup: CDR1 GTSNPN, CDR2 SVGIG (reference sequence). Written as DNA, the CDR3 is TGTGCCTGGAGTGTACAGTCCCCCGGGGAGCTGTTTTTT. Translating it yields CAWSVQSPGELFF.

This clone has more than one count but fewer than ten. The gene calls are TRBV5-1 and TRBJ1-1; 7 bases agree with TRBD1. The length of the CDR3 is 15 residues. The V and J ends lost 4 bases and 1 base, in that order; junction bases with no gene match: 7. CDR1 is SGHRS, CDR2 YFSETQ, per germline. CDR3 nucleotides: TGCGCCAGCAGCCCGCGGACAGGCCGGAACACTGAAGCTTTCTTT. Amino acid sequence: CASSPRTGRNTEAFF. The full variable domain, with the rest looked up from reference TRBV5-1 and TRBJ1-1, is KAGVTQTPRYLIKTRGQQVTLSCSPISGHRSVSWYQQTPGQGLQFLFEYFSETQRNKGNFPGRFSGRQFSNSRSEMNVSTLELGDSALYLCASSPRTGRNTEAFFGQGTRLTVV.